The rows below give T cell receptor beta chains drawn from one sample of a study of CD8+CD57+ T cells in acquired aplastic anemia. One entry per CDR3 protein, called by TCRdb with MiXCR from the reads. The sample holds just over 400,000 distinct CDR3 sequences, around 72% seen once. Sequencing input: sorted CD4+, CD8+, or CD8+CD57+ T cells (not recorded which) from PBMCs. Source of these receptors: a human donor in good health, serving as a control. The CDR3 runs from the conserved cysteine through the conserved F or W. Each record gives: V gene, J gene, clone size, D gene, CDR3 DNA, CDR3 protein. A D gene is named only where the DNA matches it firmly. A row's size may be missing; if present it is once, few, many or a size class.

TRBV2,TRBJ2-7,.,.,TGCGCCAGCAGCAAAGAGGCCTACGAGCACACTTTC,CASSKEAYEHTF
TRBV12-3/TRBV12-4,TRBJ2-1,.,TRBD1,TGTGCCAGCACCCTAGGACAGGGGAGAAACAATGAGCAGTTCTTC,CASTLGQGRNNEQFF
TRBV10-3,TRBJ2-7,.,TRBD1,TGTGCCATCAGTGAGTTGGGACAGGGATACGAGCAGTACTTC,CAISELGQGYEQYF
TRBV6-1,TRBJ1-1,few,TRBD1,TGTGCCAGCAGTAAACCCGGGACAGGGGCCTACTTAGTTTCAAACACTGAAGCTTTCTTT,CASSKPGTGAYLVSNTEAFF
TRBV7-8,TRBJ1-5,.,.,TGTGCCACCAGCAGAACGACAGCGGTGGGTCAGCCCCAGCATTTT,CATSRTTAVGQPQHF
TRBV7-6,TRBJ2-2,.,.,TGTGCCAGCAGCCCGAGCGGAGTAACCAACACCGGGGAGCTGTTTTTT,CASSPSGVTNTGELFF
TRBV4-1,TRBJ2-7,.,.,TGCGCCAGCAGCCAAGTGGGTTACGAGCAGTACTTC,CASSQVGYEQYF
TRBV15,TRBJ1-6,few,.,TGTGCCACCAGCGGGGACGGCCTTCGGGGCTCACCCCTCCACTTT,CATSGDGLRGSPLHF
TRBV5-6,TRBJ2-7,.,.,TGTGCCAGCAGCCGAGACAGGAGGAGCGAGCAGTACTTC,CASSRDRRSEQYF
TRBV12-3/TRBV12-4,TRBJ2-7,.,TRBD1,TGTGCCAGCAGTGAGGGACAGGGAGTTTTTTACGAGCAGTACTTC,CASSEGQGVFYEQYF
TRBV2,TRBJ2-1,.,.,TGTGCCAGCAGCCCCAGGGACACGAACACTGAGGCTCTCTTT,CASSPRDTNTEALF
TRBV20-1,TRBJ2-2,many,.,TGCAGTGCTAGAGATGGAGGGCGGAGGGACACCGGGGAGCTGTTTTTT,CSARDGGRRDTGELFF
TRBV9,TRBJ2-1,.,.,TGTGCCAGCAGCGTAGGGGGTAGCGGCAACAATGAGCAGTTCTTC,CASSVGGSGNNEQFF
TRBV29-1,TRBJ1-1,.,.,TGCAGCGTTAGTACAGTGAACACTGAAGCTTTCTTT,CSVSTVNTEAFF
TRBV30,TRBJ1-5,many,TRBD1,TGTGCCTGGGACAGGGGGTTGACTAATCAGCCCCAGCATTTT,CAWDRGLTNQPQHF
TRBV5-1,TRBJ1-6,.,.,TGCGCCAGCAGCTACGGACTAGTCGGGTCACCCCTCCACTTT,CASSYGLVGSPLHF
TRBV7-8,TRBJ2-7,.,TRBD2,TGTGCCAGCAGCATAGAGCGGGGACCTTGTCAGCAGCAGTACTTC,CASSIERGPCQQQYF
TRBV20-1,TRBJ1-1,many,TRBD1,TGCAGTGCTCTGGACAGGTTGAACACTGAAGCTTTCTTT,CSALDRLNTEAFF
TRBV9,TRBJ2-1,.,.,TGTGCCAGCAGCGACTCGATTGAGCAGTTCTTC,CASSDSIEQFF
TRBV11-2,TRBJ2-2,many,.,TGTGCCAGCAGCTCTGGGACGGTGAACACCGGGGAGCTGTTTTTT,CASSSGTVNTGELFF
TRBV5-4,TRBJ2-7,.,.,TGTGCCAGCAGCTCGGGGAGCTCAAGAGCGGCGCAGTACTTC,CASSSGSSRAAQYF
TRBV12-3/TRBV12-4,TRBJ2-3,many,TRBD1,TGTGCCAGCAATCACAGGGGGCTGGGAGATACGCAGTATTTT,CASNHRGLGDTQYF
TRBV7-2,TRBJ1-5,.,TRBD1,TGTGCCAGCAGCAGAGGGACAGGGCGTATAGAGACCCAGCATTTT,CASSRGTGRIETQHF
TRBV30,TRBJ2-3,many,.,TGTGCCCGGAGTTCGGGGGTGAGCACAGATACGCAGTATTTT,CARSSGVSTDTQYF
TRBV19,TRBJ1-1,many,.,TGTGCCAGTAGTTTATCGGACAGAAACACTGAAGCTTTCTTT,CASSLSDRNTEAFF
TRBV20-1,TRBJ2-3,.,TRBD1,TGCAGTGCTACAACCAGACAGGGTTTT,CSATTRQGF
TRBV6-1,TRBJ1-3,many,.,TGTGCCAGCAGTGGGATGAGCTCTGGAAACACCATATATTTT,CASSGMSSGNTIYF
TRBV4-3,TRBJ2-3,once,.,TGCGCCTGCAGCCAAGAGCTCGAGGGGAGTCAGCCCCAGTATTTT,CACSQELEGSQPQYF
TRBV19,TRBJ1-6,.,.,TGTGCCAGTAGTATAGGATGGGCGGGGGGGCTCGGAGATACGCAGTATAATTCACCCCTCCACTTT,CASSIGWAGGLGDTQYNSPLHF
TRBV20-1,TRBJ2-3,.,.,TGCAGTGCTAGAGGGGGGCCTCCCAAGAGTACAGATACGCAGTATTTT,CSARGGPPKSTDTQYF
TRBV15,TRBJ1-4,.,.,TGTGCCACCAGCACAGGGGCTACTAATGAAAACCTGTTCTTT,CATSTGATNENLFF
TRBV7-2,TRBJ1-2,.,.,TGTGCCAGCAGTTCCCGGGGGGACTATGAGCCCCCCTTT,CASSSRGDYEPPF
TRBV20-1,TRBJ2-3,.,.,TGCAGTGCTAGAGAACCCAGGGTGGGGGATACGCAGTATTTT,CSAREPRVGDTQYF
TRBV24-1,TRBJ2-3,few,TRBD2,TGTGCCACCAGTGATCCGGGACTAGCGGGAGTCGATACGCAGTATTTT,CATSDPGLAGVDTQYF
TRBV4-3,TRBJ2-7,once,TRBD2,TGCGCCAGCAGCCAAGATAGCGGGGGTGGGAACGAGCAGTACTTC,CASSQDSGGGNEQYF
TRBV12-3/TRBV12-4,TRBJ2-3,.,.,TGTGCCGCAGGACATAGCCGTACAGATACGCAGTATTTT,CAAGHSRTDTQYF
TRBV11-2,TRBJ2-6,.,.,TGTGCCAGCAGCTCAACGCAGGGAATCTCTGGGGCCAACGTCCTGACTTTC,CASSSTQGISGANVLTF